This TCR beta chain was identified in a study of cytomegalovirus exposure and HLA in healthy donors. CDR1 and CDR2 (germline): MNHEY, SMNVEV (reference sequence). The CDR3 runs to 17 residues. With V trimmed by 5 bases and J by 7 bases, 14 bases remained unmatched. The PCR contained 60 Vbeta and 13 Jbeta primers. Assay: immunoSEQ multiplex PCR; the TCRdb copy retains only in-frame clones and omits some. Its table records over 90,000 clones. General study results and limits: Researchers catalogued approximately 170 TCR beta chains as cytomegalovirus-associated. The later analysis indicated that the majority of CMV-associated TCR beta chains appeared HLA-restricted. One cluster of highly shared sequence variants probably arose as a sequencing artifact.

A note on this clone: Its cognate antigen is unknown.

The chain combines TRBV27 with TRBJ2-2; 9 nucleotides match TRBD1. The source of this sequence is a man aged 35-49 years in good health and CMV-seronegative. The sample comprised PBMCs. Here the CDR3 DNA reads TGTGCCAGCAGTCGAAACCCCGGGACAGGGAGAGGCGGGGAGCTGTTTTTT. It is translated as CASSRNPGTGRGGELFF.